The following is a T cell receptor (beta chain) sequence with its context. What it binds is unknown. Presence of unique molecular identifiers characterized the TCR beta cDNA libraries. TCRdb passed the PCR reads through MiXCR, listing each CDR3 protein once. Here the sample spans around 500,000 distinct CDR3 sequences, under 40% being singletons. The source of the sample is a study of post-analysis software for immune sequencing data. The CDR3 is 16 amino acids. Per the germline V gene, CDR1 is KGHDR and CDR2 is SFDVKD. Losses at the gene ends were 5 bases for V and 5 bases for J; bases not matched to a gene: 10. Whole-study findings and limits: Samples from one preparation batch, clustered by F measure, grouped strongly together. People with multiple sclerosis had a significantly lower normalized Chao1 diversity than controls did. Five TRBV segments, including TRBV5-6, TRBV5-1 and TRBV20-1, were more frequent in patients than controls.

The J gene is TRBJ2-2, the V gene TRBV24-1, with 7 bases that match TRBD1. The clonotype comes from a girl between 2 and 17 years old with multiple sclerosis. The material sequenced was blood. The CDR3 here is CATSANLGTATGELFF. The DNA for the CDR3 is TGTGCCACCAGTGCTAACCTAGGGACAGCTACCGGGGAGCTGTTTTTT.